The 3 T cell receptor beta chains listed next were all sequenced from one sample in a study of T cell clonality in common variable immunodeficiency. Libraries were prepared by immunoSEQ multiplex PCR; TCRdb keeps only in-frame clonotypes and omits some of them. The sample shows about 43,000 clones, no singletons; the ten largest hold 2.1%. The specimen was peripheral blood mononuclear cells. Receptors originate from a person between 18 and 75 years old in good health.

In this sample, this clone turned up many times. Compared with germline, one end of the junction differs, possibly owing to a read error. Read data end 3 residues before the CDR3 end; the end is taken from the germline J gene. The same CDR3 is also encoded by other DNA sequences in this sample. The chain employs TRBV14 and TRBJ1-3; D is uncertain. Germline V gives CDR1 SGHDN, CDR2 FVKESK. This CDR3 comprises 13 residues. CDR3 bases read: TGTGCCAGCGGACTCCGCTCTGGAACCACC. Amino acid sequence: CASGLRSGTT. From start to end, the CDR3 is CASGLRSGTTIYF.

The table lists this clone with many counts. The CDR3 bases that were read are TGTGCCAGCAGCCAAGAGGAGGGGCGCAGTGGC. It codes for CASSQEEGRSG. The whole CDR3 protein is CASSQEEGRSGYTF. This chain joins TRBV3-1 (or the pseudogene TRBV3-2) and TRBJ1-2; D is possibly TRBD1 (5 bases). The observed sequence ends 3 residues before the CDR3 terminus, with the missing tail filled in from the germline J gene. The CDR3 is 14 residues long. Trimming took off 0 bases at V and 7 bases at J, with 12 bases between the two ends. Per germline, CDR1 LGHDT and CDR2 YNNKEL (reference sequence).

This clone was recorded at least ten times. The CDR3 loop is CAIAGGGETQYF. Partial CDR3 DNA: TGTGCCATCGCGGGGGGCGGAGAGACC. V and J are TRBV10-3 and TRBJ2-5; 8 positions agree with TRBD2. The read ends 3 residues before the CDR3 terminus; that terminus is restored from the germline J gene. There are 12 residues in the CDR3. CDR1 and CDR2 (germline): ENHRY, SYGVKD. The ends lost 8 bases at V and 4 bases at J; junction bases unmatched: 3.